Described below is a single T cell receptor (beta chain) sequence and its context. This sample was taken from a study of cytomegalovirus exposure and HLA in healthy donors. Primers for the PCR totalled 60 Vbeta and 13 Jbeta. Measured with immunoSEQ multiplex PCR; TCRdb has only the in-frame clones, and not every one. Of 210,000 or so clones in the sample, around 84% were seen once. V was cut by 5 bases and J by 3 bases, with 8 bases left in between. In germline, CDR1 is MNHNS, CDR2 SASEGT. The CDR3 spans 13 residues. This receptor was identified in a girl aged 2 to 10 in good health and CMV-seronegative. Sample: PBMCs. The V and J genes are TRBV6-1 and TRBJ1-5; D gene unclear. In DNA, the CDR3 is TGTGCCAGCAGTTTCAGTTTCAATCAGCCCCAGCATTTT. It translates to CASSFSFNQPQHF.